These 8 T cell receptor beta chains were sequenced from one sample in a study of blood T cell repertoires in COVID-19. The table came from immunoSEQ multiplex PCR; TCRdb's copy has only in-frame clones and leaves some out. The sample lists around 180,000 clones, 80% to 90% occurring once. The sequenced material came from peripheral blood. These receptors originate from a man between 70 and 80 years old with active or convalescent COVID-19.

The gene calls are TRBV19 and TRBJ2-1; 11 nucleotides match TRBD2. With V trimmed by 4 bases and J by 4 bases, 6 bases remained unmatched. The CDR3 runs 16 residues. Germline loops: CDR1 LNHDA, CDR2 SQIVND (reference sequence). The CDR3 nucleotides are TGTGCCAGTAGTACTGTCGGGACTAGCGGTTACAATGAGCAGTTCTTC. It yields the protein CASSTVGTSGYNEQFF.

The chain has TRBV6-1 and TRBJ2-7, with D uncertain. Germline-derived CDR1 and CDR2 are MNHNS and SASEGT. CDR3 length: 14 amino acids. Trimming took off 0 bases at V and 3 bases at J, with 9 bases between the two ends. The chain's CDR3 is CASSEAAGDYEQYF. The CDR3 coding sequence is TGTGCCAGCAGTGAAGCGGCAGGCGACTACGAGCAGTACTTC.

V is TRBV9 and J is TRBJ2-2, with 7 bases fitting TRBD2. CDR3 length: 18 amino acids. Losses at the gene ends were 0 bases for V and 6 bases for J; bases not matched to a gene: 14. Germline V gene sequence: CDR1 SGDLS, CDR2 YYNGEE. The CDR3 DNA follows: TGTGCCAGCAGCGTAGGCGCGAGCGGGAACGTTCAGGCCGGGGAGCTGTTTTTT. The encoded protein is CASSVGASGNVQAGELFF.

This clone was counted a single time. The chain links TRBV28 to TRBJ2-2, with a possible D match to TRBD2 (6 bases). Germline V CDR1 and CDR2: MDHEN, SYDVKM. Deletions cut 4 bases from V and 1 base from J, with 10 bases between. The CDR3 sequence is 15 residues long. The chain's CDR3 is CASSYSGLNTGELFF. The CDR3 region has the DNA TGTGCCAGCAGTTATAGCGGCTTGAACACCGGGGAGCTGTTTTTT.

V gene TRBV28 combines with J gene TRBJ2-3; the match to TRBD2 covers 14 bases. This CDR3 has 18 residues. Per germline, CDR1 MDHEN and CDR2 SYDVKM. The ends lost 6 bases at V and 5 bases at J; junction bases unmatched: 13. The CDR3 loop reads CASSTRTSGGTRLDTQYF. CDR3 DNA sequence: TGTGCCAGCAGCACTCGGACTAGCGGGGGGACGCGCCTAGATACGCAGTATTTT. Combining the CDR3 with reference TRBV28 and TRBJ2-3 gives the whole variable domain DVKVTQSSRYLVKRTGEKVFLECVQDMDHENMFWYRQDPGLGLRLIYFSYDVKMKEKGDIPEGYSVSREKKERFSLILESASTNQTSMYLCASSTRTSGGTRLDTQYFGPGTRLTVL.

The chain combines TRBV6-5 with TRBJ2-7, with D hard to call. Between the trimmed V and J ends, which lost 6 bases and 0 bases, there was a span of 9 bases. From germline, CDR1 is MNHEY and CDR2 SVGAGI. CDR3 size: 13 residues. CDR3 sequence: CASRAQSSYEQYF. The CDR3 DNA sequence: TGTGCCAGCAGGGCACAGAGCTCCTACGAGCAGTACTTC.

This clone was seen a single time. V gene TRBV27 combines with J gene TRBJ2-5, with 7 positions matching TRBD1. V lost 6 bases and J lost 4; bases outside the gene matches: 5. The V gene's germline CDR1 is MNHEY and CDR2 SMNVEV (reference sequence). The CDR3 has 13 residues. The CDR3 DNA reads TGTGCCAGCAGGTCAGGGGGACGAGAGACCCAGTACTTC. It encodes CASRSGGRETQYF.

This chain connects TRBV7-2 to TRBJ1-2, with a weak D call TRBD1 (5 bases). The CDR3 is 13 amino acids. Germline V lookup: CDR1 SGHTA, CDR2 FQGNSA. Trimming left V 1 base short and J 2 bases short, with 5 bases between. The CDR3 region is CASSLGQNYGYTF. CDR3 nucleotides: TGTGCCAGCAGCTTAGGACAGAACTATGGCTACACCTTC.